The present T cell receptor beta chain was sequenced within a study of CD8+ T cells in alopecia areata (dated by TCRdb to the late 2010s). About the study as a whole: The treated patients, all with moderate-to-severe alopecia areata, were enrolled in an open-label pilot trial of oral tofacitinib given at 5 to 10 mg twice daily. Patients received tofacitinib for 6 to 18 months and were then followed off drug for 6 months to check for delayed response and recurrence. In both human patients and the C3H/HeJ mouse model, the study applied high-throughput TCRbeta sequencing to look at T cell clonal expansion in alopecia areata. Human TCRbeta sequencing covered scalp tissue and sorted CD4+ and CD8+ peripheral blood T cells from patchy and totalis/universalis alopecia areata patients and healthy controls. Biopsies were taken from tofacitinib-treated patients at baseline and at 4 and 24 weeks of treatment, and a later scalp biopsy was taken in several of the tofacitinib-treated patients. Scalp clonality was compared among normal scalp (n=4), patchy alopecia areata scalp (n=8), and alopecia totalis/universalis scalp (n=8). RNA was obtained with the PAXgene miRNA kit for fixed scalp, the miRNeasy kit for PBMCs, and the RNeasy kit for mouse skin. immunoSEQ multiplex PCR using 35 Vbeta forward primers and 13 Jbeta reverse primers was used to amplify TCRbeta CDR3 regions. The research as a whole found: Scalp TCR repertoire analysis is complicated because resident alphabeta T cells in normal human skin are also sequenced, whereas mouse skin is dominated by gammadelta T cells. Shared TCR sequences between patients were less evident than in mice, which may be partly attributable to HLA diversity in the patient population. Lesional scalp, especially in alopecia totalis/universalis, showed higher clonality and more expanded CD8+ clones than normal scalp, suggesting antigenic drive.

A distance of 12 bases separates the germline ends of V and J, which lose 7 bases and 8 bases respectively. CDR1 LNHDA and CDR2 SQIVND are derived from the germline V gene (reference sequence). There are 13 amino acids in the CDR3, from cysteine to phenylalanine inclusive. Here the CDR3 DNA is all that survives: 39 bases in frame from base 1. Receptor libraries were prepared by the immunoSEQ multiplex PCR assay. For TCR sequencing, RNA was extracted from every sample and reverse transcribed into cDNA to serve as template. First-strand cDNA was synthesized with SuperScript III using a 2:1 mix of oligo-dT and random hexamers. A synthetic immune receptor repertoire was used to assess amplification bias, and residual bias was removed computationally. In the source study's methods: Raw reads were preprocessed to remove errors, and CDR3 was defined according to IMGT conventions as the region from the conserved cysteine to phenylalanine. Clonality was computed by normalizing Shannon entropy by log2 of the number of productive unique TCRs and subtracting the result from 1. Scalp TCRbeta sequences were cross-referenced with sorted blood CD4 and CD8 repertoires so that the CD4 or CD8 identity of scalp clones could be inferred. Not all clones reach the TCRdb copy of this immuneACCESS table, which keeps in-frame sequences only. Checked studies attribute under half of the gap to unresolved V genes and leave the rest unexplained. The DNA was the basis for D and trimming; V, J and clone size are from that table. The sample profile shows some 120,000 clones; around 50% of them were found once. Under 5% of the sample is in the top ten clones.

Explained via the paper, the time point label denotes: baseline before oral tofacitinib. Peripheral blood and lesional scalp punch biopsies were obtained from patients with alopecia areata. PBMCs were isolated by density centrifugation and stained for CD3, CD4 and CD8, and CD4+ and CD8+ T cells were sorted on a FACSAria. On this clone itself: The antigen it binds to is not known. It has no much larger one-base neighbor in the sample; base qualities were not kept.

This receptor was taken from a human donor with alopecia areata. Recombination joined TRBV19 with TRBJ1-6; no D gene call is confident. The specimen comprised CD4+ T cells sorted from blood, sampled at week 0. The CDR3 in this case is CASTPKRDSPLHF. The DNA reads as follows: TGTGCCAGTACCCCTAAGCGAGATTCACCCCTCCACTTT.